One T cell receptor beta chain is described in this entry. Antigen unknown. The source of the sample is a study of blood T cells in healthy people across ages. A second roughly 6 to 11 cycle PCR used barcoded and J-beta primers. A single record per CDR3 protein comes from TCRdb applying MiXCR to the 5' RACE reads. The sample contains about 1.8 million distinct CDR3 sequences, less than 50% of which appear only once. Per germline, CDR1 MGHRA and CDR2 YSYEKL. The CDR3 is made up of 16 amino acids. Trimming left V 4 bases short and J 2 bases short, with 15 bases between. Study-wide results and caveats: Higher naive T cell percentage went strongly together with higher TCR beta diversity.

This receptor was identified in a middle-aged woman in good health. The chain links TRBV4-1 to TRBJ2-1, with D perhaps given as TRBD1 or TRBD2 (5 bases each). What was sequenced was blood. The CDR3 DNA reads as TGCGCCAGCAGCCCAATAAATTCGGGGCCCTACAATGAGCAGTTCTTC. This sequence encodes CASSPINSGPYNEQFF.